The rows below give T cell receptor beta chains drawn from one sample of a study of technical replicates of blood from a handful of donors. The repertoire was sequenced with immunoSEQ multiplex PCR; TCRdb's copy has only in-frame clones and lacks some. The data hold 60,000 to 90,000 clones, with about 97% observed a single time. The sequencing sample was made of T cells isolated from PBMCs. The source of these receptors is a human donor in good health. Both conserved end residues are part of each CDR3. The D gene is left open where the match is weak.

cdr3_aa | v_call | d_call
CASSIIAGGPGELFF | TRBV19 | TRBD2
CASSITDPDRRSGNTIYF | TRBV7-8 | NA
CSVMGLPDTQYF | TRBV29-1 | NA
CAWQMGHGYTF | TRBV30 | NA
CAWSVSGITEAFF | TRBV30 | NA
CASSENRSGNTIYF | TRBV6-1 | NA
CAWSVPSRGPQHF | TRBV30 | NA
CASSSGLTVYTEAFF | TRBV5-1 | NA
CASSPLDYEGARNYGYTF | TRBV18 | TRBD1
CASSLGGAGAGELFF | TRBV11-2 | NA
CASSIGSQETQYF | TRBV19 | NA
CASRFRGNYNEQFF | TRBV7-9 | NA
CASSLTGSTDTQYF | TRBV10-1 | NA
CAWRDRDEQYF | TRBV30 | TRBD1
CASSRQDTSGQRGQYF | TRBV4-1 | TRBD2
CASSSDFYDEQFF | TRBV11-3 | NA
CASSEFLPYEQYF | TRBV27 | NA
CAISDPKAGVGSGNTIYF | TRBV10-3 | NA
CASSLVGTGWDNEQFF | TRBV5-1 | TRBD1
CASSLRGSDYNEQFF | TRBV7-2 | NA
CASSELPGQGTYEQYF | TRBV14 | TRBD1
CASSQTTSASDEQFF | TRBV27 | TRBD2
CASSVYSQTYEQYF | TRBV9 | NA
CASLGRGIEETQYF | TRBV19 | NA
CASSIFGTEAFF | TRBV19 | NA
CASSFSGEVEQFF | TRBV27 | NA
CASSHFFRDTTEAFF | TRBV4-1 | NA
CASSWAGQGEQYF | TRBV6-1 | NA
CASSFSFGTRSYNEQFF | TRBV7-3 | NA
CASSSSGSYNEQFF | TRBV5-4 | NA
CAIIAGGQVQETQYF | TRBV2 | TRBD2
CASSYLNTEAFF | TRBV6-6 | NA
CASSFSVGTEAFF | TRBV27 | NA
CASSNDREGTQYF | TRBV6-5 | TRBD1
CASSLAGSGRAGGTDTQYF | TRBV5-1 | TRBD2
CASRRQREKLFF | TRBV6-5 | NA
CARVPSLAGTADTQYF | TRBV28 | TRBD2
CASSTTGNTEAFF | TRBV25-1 | NA
CASNVQGLINEKLFF | TRBV2 | TRBD1
CASSLTGRGYNEQFF | TRBV13 | NA
CASSIGFGANYEQYF | TRBV19 | NA
CASSEVGSGREQYF | TRBV2 | NA
CASSPRQGGGNTIYF | TRBV6-5 | TRBD1
CASSSTTSGRETQYF | TRBV27 | TRBD2
CASSQAGNEAFF | TRBV7-9 | NA
CASHNRVVIPYF | TRBV9 | NA
CASSLGRENEQYF | TRBV7-9 | TRBD2
CASSFSGFTDTQYF | TRBV27 | NA
CASSPGQVIMNTEAFF | TRBV9 | TRBD1
CATSRDGEVGNTIYF | TRBV15 | NA
CATSRGTGTDTQYF | TRBV15 | NA
CASSPGETQYF | TRBV9 | NA
CASSLVVSTGELFF | TRBV5-1 | NA